This T cell receptor beta chain came from a study of blood T cells in healthy people across ages. This CDR3 is built from 15 residues. The V gene's germline CDR1 is DFQATT and CDR2 SNEGSKA (reference sequence). V was shortened by 3 bases and J by 1 base, with 15 bases between the two germline ends. Combining a sample-barcoded 5' primer with a J-beta primer mix, a second PCR ran for roughly 7 to 12 cycles. TCRdb independently ran MiXCR on the 5' RACE reads; one entry per CDR3 protein. Of about a million distinct CDR3 sequences listed, roughly 47% are singletons. The source of this sequence is a woman aged 55-70 years in good health. Sample: blood. J is TRBJ1-1 and V is TRBV20-1, with D possibly being TRBD1 (5 bases). CDR3 in DNA: TGCAGTGCTAGGGGACCCCAGAGGGGGAACACTGAAGCTTTCTTT. It is translated as CSARGPQRGNTEAFF.